This T cell receptor (beta chain) was sequenced for a study of cytomegalovirus exposure and HLA in healthy donors. Study-wide context: A previous analysis identified 95 million to 140 million unique TCR beta sequences derived from 180 million or so T cells. Broader study findings: Segments of the TCR beta V type were, in most cases, productive about 87% or about 30% of the time in an earlier analysis. Differences between HLA loci emerged in a later analysis of TCR association rates, with DRB1 most and HLA-C fewest.

Comments on this clone: Its matching antigen is unknown.

13 Jbeta primers and 60 Vbeta primers were used for the PCR. Only in-frame clones appear in the TCRdb table, and some are missing; sequencing was by immunoSEQ multiplex PCR. The sample has around 130,000 clones; 70% to 85% are singletons. The sample consisted of PBMCs. The receptor was derived from a man in his forties in good health and CMV-seronegative.

The CDR3 coding sequence is TGTGCCAGCAGCCCGGACAGGGCGTCATTTGAGCAGTACTTC. This encodes CASSPDRASFEQYF. The chain is built from TRBV13 and TRBJ2-5; 8 bases agree with TRBD1. The V gene end was trimmed by 5 bases and the J gene end by 11 bases; junction bases not matched to a gene: 13. Germline V gene sequence: CDR1 PRHDT, CDR2 FYEKMQ (reference sequence). CDR3 length: 14 residues.